The entry below describes one T cell receptor (beta chain). This entry belongs to a study of metastatic and nonmetastatic thyroid tumors. Germline V gene lookup returns CDR1 SGHAT and CDR2 FQNNGV. Trimming at V came to 5 bases and at J to 0 bases, leaving 7 bases not matched to a gene. This CDR3 comprises 15 residues. TCRdb called clones again from the PCR reads with MiXCR. In the table there are about 12,000 clones, 33% of which are singletons. Prior to thyroid surgery, none of the patients had received any treatment. Specimen: tumor tissue. The chain combines TRBV11-2 with TRBJ2-7; the match to TRBD1 covers 7 bases. The sequence was obtained from a male donor with papillary thyroid cancer or a benign thyroid nodule (not recorded which). Some clones in this sample may be carry-over from other donors' samples. The CDR3 is CASSRDRVTSYEQYF. The CDR3 region has the DNA TGTGCCAGCAGCCGAGACAGGGTGACCTCCTACGAGCAGTACTTC.